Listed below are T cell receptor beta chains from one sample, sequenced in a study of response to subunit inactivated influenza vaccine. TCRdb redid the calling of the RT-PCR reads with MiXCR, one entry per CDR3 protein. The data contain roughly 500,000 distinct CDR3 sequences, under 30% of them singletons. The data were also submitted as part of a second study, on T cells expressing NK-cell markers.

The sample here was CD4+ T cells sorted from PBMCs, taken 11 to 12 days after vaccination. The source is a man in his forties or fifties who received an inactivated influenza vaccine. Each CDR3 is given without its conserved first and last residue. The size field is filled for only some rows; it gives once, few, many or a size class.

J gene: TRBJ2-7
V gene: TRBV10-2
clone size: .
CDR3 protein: ASGRTYEQY

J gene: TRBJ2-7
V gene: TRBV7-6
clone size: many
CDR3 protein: ASSSSPTSGYYEQY

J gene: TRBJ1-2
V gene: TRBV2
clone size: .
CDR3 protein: ASSDTPYGYT

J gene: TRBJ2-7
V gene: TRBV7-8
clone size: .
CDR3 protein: ASSFLSQGYEQY

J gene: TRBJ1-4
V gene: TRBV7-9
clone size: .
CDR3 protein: ASSSTRVRSEKLF

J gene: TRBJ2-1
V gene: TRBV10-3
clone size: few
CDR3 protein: AISASGGSYNEQF

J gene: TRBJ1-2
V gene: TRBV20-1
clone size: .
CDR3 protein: SVKPSGYT

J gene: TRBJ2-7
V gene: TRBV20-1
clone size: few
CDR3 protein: SARDRNGNYEQY

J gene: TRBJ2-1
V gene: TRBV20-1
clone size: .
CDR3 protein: SARGLRGRVGIEQF

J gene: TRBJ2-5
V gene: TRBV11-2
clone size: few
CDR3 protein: ASSLRGERTQY

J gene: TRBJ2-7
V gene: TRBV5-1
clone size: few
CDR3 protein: ASSFIQGSNEQY

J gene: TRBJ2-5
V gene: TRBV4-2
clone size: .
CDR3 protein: ASSQKGGQQETQY

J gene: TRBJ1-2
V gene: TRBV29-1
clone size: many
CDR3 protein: SVGAGRRISYGYT

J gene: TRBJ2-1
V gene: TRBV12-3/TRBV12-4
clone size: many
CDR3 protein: ASSLMVTGTYNEQF

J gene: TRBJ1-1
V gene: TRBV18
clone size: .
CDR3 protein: ASSPPGQGRGTEAF

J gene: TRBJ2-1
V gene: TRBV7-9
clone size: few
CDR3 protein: ASSPSLRSYNEQF

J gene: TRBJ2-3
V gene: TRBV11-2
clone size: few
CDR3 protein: ASSLDMPPGGRDTQY

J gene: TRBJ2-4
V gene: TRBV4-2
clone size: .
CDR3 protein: ASSHATGHRLTRNIQY

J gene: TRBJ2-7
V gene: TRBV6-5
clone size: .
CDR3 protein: ASSYGGVDYEQY

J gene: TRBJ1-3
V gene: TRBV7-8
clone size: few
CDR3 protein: ASSLEAAGAGNTIY

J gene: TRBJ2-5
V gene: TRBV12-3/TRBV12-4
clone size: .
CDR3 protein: ASLRDSETQY

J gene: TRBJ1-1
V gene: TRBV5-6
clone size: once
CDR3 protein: ASSLPGAGNTEAF

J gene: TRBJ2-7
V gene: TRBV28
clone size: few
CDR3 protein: ASRGLTSGGAYEQY

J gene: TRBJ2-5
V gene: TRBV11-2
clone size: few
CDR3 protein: ASTQPGLAGPLGQETQY

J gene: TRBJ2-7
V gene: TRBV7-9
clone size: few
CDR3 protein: ASSSSGARYEQY

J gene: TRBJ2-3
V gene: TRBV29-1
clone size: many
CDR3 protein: SVDIERDTQY

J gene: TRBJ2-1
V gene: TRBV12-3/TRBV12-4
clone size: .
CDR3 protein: ASILQGADEQF

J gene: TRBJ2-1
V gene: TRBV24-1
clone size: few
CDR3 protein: ATSDPTWDNEQF

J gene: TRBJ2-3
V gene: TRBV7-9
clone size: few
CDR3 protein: ASSLGQSAQY

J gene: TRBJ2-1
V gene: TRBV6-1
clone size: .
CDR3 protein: ASSETWRASEQF

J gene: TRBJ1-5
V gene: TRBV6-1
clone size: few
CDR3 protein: ASSEAPGGYQPQH

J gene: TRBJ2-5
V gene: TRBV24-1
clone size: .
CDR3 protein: ATSDGASGDKETQY

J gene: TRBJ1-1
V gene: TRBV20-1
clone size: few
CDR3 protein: SATLGGGSTEAF

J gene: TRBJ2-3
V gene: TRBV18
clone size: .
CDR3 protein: ASSPPTQGVLTDTQY

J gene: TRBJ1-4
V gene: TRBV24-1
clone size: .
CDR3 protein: ATSEGTGSRNEKLF

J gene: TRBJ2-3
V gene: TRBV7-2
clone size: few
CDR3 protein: ASSFSYTQY

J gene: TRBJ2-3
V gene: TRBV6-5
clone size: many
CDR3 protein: ASSYSGGNTDTQY

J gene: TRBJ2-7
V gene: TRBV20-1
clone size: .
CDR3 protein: SALPLGTGSYEQY

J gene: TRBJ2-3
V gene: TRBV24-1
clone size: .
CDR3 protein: ATSEPGLTTSTDTQY

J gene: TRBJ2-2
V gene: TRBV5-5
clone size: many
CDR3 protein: ASSLLDGELF

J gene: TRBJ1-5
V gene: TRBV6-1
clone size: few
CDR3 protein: ASSEHDRGGNQPQH

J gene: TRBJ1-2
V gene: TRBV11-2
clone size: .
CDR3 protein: ASSPDTHYGYT

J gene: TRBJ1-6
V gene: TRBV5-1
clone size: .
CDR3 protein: ASSSDTSSYNSPLH

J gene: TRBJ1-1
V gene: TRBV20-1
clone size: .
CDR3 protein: SARGIGWRNTEAF

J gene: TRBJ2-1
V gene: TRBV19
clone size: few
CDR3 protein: ASTAGLEQF

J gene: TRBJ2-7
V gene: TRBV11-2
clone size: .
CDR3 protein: ASSLGRSPSEQY

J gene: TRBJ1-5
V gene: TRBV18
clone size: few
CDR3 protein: ASSPGTGNSNQPQH

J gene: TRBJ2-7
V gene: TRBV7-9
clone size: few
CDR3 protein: ASSPLPNYEQY

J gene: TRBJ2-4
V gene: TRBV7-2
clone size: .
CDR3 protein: ASSTPRQGTIQY

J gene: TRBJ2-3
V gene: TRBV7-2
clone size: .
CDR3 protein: ASSLGGLAHTDTQY